This T cell receptor beta chain was recorded in a study of blood T cell repertoires in COVID-19. Whole-study context: COVID-19 samples from acute and convalescent phases originated in the United States, Italy and Spain.

This CDR3 contains 13 residues. V was pared by 3 bases and J by 4 bases, with 7 bases between. Germline values: CDR1 LNHNV, CDR2 YYDKDF (reference sequence). Original data processing: Estimation of nucleated cell counts was performed using reference gene primer amplification. Some clones are missing from TCRdb's copy, which holds only in-frame ones; the method was immunoSEQ multiplex PCR. D and trimming were read from the DNA, whereas the V and J calls and clone size are those reported in that table. Of about 190,000 clones listed, roughly 84% are singletons. Sample: peripheral blood. This chain connects TRBV15 to TRBJ1-5; D is undetermined. This receptor was identified in a human donor in a cohort sampled during active COVID-19. The CDR3 nucleotides are TGTGCCACCAGCAGGGGAGGGAATCAGCCCCAGCATTTT. This codes for CATSRGGNQPQHF.